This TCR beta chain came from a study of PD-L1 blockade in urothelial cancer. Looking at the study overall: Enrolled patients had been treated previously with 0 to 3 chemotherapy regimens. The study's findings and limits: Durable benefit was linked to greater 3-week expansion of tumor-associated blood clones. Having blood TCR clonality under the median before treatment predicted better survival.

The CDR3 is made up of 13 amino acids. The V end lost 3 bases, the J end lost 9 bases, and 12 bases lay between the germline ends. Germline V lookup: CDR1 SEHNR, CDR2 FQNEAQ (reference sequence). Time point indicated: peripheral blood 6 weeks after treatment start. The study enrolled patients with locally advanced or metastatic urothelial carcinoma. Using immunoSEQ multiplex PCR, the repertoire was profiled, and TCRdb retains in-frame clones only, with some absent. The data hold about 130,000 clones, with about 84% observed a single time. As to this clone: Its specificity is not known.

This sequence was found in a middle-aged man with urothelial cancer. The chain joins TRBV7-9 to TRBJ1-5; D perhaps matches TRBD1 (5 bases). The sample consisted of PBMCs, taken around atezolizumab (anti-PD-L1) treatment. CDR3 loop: CASSLDTRVPQHF. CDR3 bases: TGTGCCAGCAGCTTGGACACCCGCGTGCCCCAGCATTTT.